One and the same sample provided the 16 T cell receptor beta chains below, sequenced in a study of blood T cell repertoires in COVID-19. The data were produced by immunoSEQ multiplex PCR, yet TCRdb's version contains in-frame clones alone and is incomplete. The sample holds about 89,000 clones; roughly 80% are singletons and the top ten take less than 7%. Sequencing input: peripheral blood. These receptors all stem from a man in his 70s with COVID-19, enrolled during active disease.

This clone has a handful of counts. The chain couples TRBV19 to TRBJ2-2, with 7 bases aligning to TRBD1. With 2 bases clipped from V and 4 bases from J, the junction kept 10 bases outside the gene matches. This CDR3 is built from 17 residues. In germline, CDR1 is LNHDA, CDR2 SQIVND (reference sequence). The CDR3 region is CASSIRWDRKGTGELFF. The CDR3 bases are TGTGCCAGTAGTATAAGGTGGGACAGAAAAGGCACCGGGGAGCTGTTTTTT.

The chain carries TRBV30 and TRBJ2-1, with 7 bases that match TRBD1. CDR1 GTSNPN and CDR2 SVGIG come from the germline V gene (reference sequence). The CDR3 has 13 residues. With V trimmed by 1 base and J by 6 bases, 3 bases remained unmatched. The CDR3 sequence is CAWSATGRNEQFF. The CDR3 DNA reads as TGTGCCTGGAGTGCGACAGGGCGCAATGAGCAGTTCTTC.

This chain connects TRBV4-2 to TRBJ1-3, with a weak D call TRBD1 (6 bases). Germline loops: CDR1 LGHNA, CDR2 YNFKEQ. V was cut by 6 bases and J by 4 bases, with 16 bases left in between. The CDR3 is made up of 15 amino acids. The CDR3 loop is CASSLRGGQGNTIYF. The CDR3 region has the DNA TGTGCCAGCAGTCTCCGGGGGGGGCAAGGAAACACCATATATTTT.

The chain carries TRBV5-1 and TRBJ2-5; tentatively, D is TRBD1 (6 bases). Germline values: CDR1 SGHRS, CDR2 YFSETQ. The CDR3 extends over 16 amino acids. V dropped 4 bases and J dropped 4 bases, with 20 bases sitting between them. The CDR3 DNA reads as TGCGCCAGCAGCGAAGTAACGACGACAGGTTTAGAGACCCAGTACTTC. Translating it yields CASSEVTTTGLETQYF. Filled out from reference TRBV5-1 and TRBJ2-5, the complete variable domain reads KAGVTQTPRYLIKTRGQQVTLSCSPISGHRSVSWYQQTPGQGLQFLFEYFSETQRNKGNFPGRFSGRQFSNSRSEMNVSTLELGDSALYLCASSEVTTTGLETQYFGPGTRLLVL.

The V call is TRBV19, the J call TRBJ1-1; D uncertain. The CDR3 is made up of 14 amino acids. Germline V CDR1 and CDR2: LNHDA, SQIVND (reference sequence). Trimming cost V 3 bases and J 1 base, with 9 bases left between them. CDR3 bases: TGTGCCAGTAGTATCACGGGAACGAACACTGAAGCTTTCTTT. Translating gives CASSITGTNTEAFF.

V and J are TRBV6-5 and TRBJ1-5; D is uncertain. The germline V and J ends were trimmed by 6 bases and 6 bases, with 12 bases remaining between them. Germline CDR1 and CDR2: MNHEY and SVGAGI. CDR3 length: 13 amino acids. The CDR3 nucleotides read TGTGCCAGCAGGGGCGGGGTCGGTCAGCCCCAGCATTTT. Translated: CASRGGVGQPQHF.

CDR3 residues: CASSIGQGGGEQFF. In nucleotides, the CDR3 is TGTGCCAGTAGTATCGGACAGGGCGGGGGTGAGCAGTTCTTC. The J gene is TRBJ2-1, the V gene TRBV19; D might be TRBD1 (8 bases). Between the trimmed V and J ends, which lost 3 bases and 9 bases, there was a span of 15 bases. The CDR3 contains 14 residues. Per germline, CDR1 LNHDA and CDR2 SQIVND (reference sequence).

This chain links TRBV9 with TRBJ2-1; the match to TRBD2 covers 8 bases. CDR3 length equals 16 residues. The J segment lost 12 bases and the V segment lost 4 bases, leaving 18 bases of the junction unmatched. Germline V gene sequence: CDR1 SGDLS, CDR2 YYNGEE. The CDR3: CASSPTVVGGASGQFF. The CDR3 DNA sequence: TGTGCCAGCAGCCCTACGGTGGTCGGGGGGGCCTCAGGGCAGTTCTTC.

The chain carries TRBV12-3 or TRBV12-4 and TRBJ2-5, with 10 bases lining up with TRBD1. The CDR3 is 13 residues long. The trim removed 6 bases at V and 5 bases at J, leaving 3 bases unmatched. The CDR3 region is CASSRTGGETQYF. CDR3 coding DNA: TGTGCCAGCAGCAGGACAGGGGGGGAGACCCAGTACTTC.

This clone was detected only a few times. V and J are TRBV6-5 and TRBJ1-5; no firm D call. Germline values: CDR1 MNHEY, CDR2 SVGAGI. The CDR3 runs 14 residues. The germline V and J ends were trimmed by 7 bases and 0 bases, with 10 bases remaining between them. The CDR3 DNA follows: TGTGCCAGCAACCGGTTCCCTAGCAATCAGCCCCAGCATTTT. Protein product: CASNRFPSNQPQHF.

By share, this clone counts as medium-sized (0.01 to 0.1%). J is TRBJ1-2 and V is TRBV4-3; 8 bases fit TRBD1. Trimming at V came to 1 base and at J to 8 bases, leaving 12 bases not matched to a gene. The length of the CDR3 is 16 residues. Germline CDR1 and CDR2: LGHNA and YSLEER. In DNA, the CDR3 is TGCGCCAGCAGCCAAGGGTTATCAGGGGGCCTGCGGGGCTACACCTTC. Translating it yields CASSQGLSGGLRGYTF.

The chain employs TRBV27 and TRBJ2-3; TRBD1 matches 9 bases. Losses at the gene ends were 6 bases for V and 8 bases for J; bases not matched to a gene: 3. CDR3 size: 12 residues. The germline V gene encodes CDR1 MNHEY and CDR2 SMNVEV (reference sequence). In DNA form, the CDR3 reads TGTGCCAGCAGGGGGACAGGGTTTACGCAGTATTTT. Amino acid sequence: CASRGTGFTQYF.

This clone appeared a few times. V gene TRBV3-1 (or the pseudogene TRBV3-2) combines with J gene TRBJ1-2, with D unclear. The germline gives CDR1 LGHDT, CDR2 YNNKEL (reference sequence). The CDR3 has 12 amino acids. The V end lost 2 bases, the J end lost 7 bases, and 8 bases lay between the germline ends. Here the CDR3 DNA reads TGTGCCAGCAGCCAACTGGTGAGTGGCTACACCTTC. Amino acid sequence: CASSQLVSGYTF.

The chain has TRBV29-1 and TRBJ1-2; D uncertain. From germline, CDR1 is SQVTM and CDR2 ANQGSEA. The CDR3 totals 13 residues. V shed 0 bases and J shed 5 bases, with 10 bases lying between them. The CDR3 bases are TGCAGCGTTGAAGATTTCGCGGAATATGGCTACACCTTC. It yields the protein CSVEDFAEYGYTF. The full variable domain, with the rest looked up from reference TRBV29-1 and TRBJ1-2, is SAVISQKPSRDICQRGTSLTIQCQVDSQVTMMFWYRQQPGQSLTLIATANQGSEATYESGFVIDKFPISRPNLTFSTLTVSNMSPEDSSIYLCSVEDFAEYGYTFGSGTRLTVV.

The CDR3 sequence is CASSQVLAGVGNIQYF. The DNA for the CDR3 is TGCGCCAGCAGCCAAGTGCTAGCGGGAGTCGGAAACATTCAGTACTTC. The chain combines TRBV4-1 with TRBJ2-4, with TRBD2 matching over 10 bases. The CDR3 extends over 16 amino acids. In germline, CDR1 is MGHRA, CDR2 YSYEKL. Trimming at V came to 1 base and at J to 6 bases, leaving 6 bases not matched to a gene.

The rearrangement joins TRBV18 to TRBJ2-7, with 7 bases identical to TRBD1. CDR3 length: 13 residues. V trimming: 3 bases; J trimming: 4 bases; junction bases outside the gene matches: 3. Germline CDR1 reads KGHSH; CDR2 reads LQKENI. CDR3 amino acids: CASSPPQGYEQYF. As DNA, the CDR3 is TGTGCCAGCTCACCCCCACAGGGGTACGAGCAGTACTTC.